The clone carrying this T cell receptor (beta chain) came up many times. Its matching antigen is unknown. Uncontrolled infection, other autoimmune disease, pregnancy or lactation barred patients from enrollment. These data originate in a study of T cells in Graves' hyperthyroidism and ophthalmopathy. General study findings and limits: Before onset, by a median of approximately 6.8 months, the model predicted ophthalmopathy.

TCR beta CDR3 regions were amplified from RNA transcripts. When the TCR CDR3 underwent first-round RT-PCR, the HTBI primer set was used. TCRdb reprocessed the multiplex PCR reads via MiXCR and lists one record per CDR3 protein. The sample has about 500,000 distinct CDR3 sequences; 40% to 55% are singletons. Sequencing input: peripheral blood or thyroid tissue (not recorded which). The clonotype comes from an adult woman with Graves' disease, either hyperthyroidism or ophthalmopathy (not recorded which).

The CDR3 loop reads CSVEGGAYEQYF. CDR3 DNA: TGCAGCGTTGAAGGGGGCGCCTACGAGCAGTACTTC. The chain joins TRBV29-1 to TRBJ2-7, with D perhaps TRBD1 (5 bases). V was trimmed by 1 base and J by 2 bases, leaving 6 bases between them. The CDR3 sequence is 12 residues long. Per germline, CDR1 SQVTM and CDR2 ANQGSEA.